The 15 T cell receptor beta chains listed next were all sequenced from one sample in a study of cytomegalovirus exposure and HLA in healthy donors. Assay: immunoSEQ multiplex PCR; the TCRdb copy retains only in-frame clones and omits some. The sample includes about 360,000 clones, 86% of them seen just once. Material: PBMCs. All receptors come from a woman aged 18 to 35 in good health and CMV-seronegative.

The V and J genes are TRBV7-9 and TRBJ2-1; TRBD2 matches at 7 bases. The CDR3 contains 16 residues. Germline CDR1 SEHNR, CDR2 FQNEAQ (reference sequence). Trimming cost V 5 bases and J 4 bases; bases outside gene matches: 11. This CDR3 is CASSPPLAGEYNEQFF. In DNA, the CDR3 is TGTGCCAGCAGCCCACCCCTGGCGGGAGAGTACAATGAGCAGTTCTTC.

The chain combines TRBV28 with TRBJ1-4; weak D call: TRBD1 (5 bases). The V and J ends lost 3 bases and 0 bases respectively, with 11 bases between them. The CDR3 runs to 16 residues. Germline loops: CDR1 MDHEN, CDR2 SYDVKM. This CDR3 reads CASSFIRVATNEKLFF. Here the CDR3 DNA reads TGTGCCAGCAGTTTTATCAGGGTTGCAACTAATGAAAAACTGTTTTTT.

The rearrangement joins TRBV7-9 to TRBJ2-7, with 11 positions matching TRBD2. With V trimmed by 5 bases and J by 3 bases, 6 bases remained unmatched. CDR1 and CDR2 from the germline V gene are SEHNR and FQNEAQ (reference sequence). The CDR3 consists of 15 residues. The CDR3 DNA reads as TGTGCCAGCAGCCCTCTAGCGGGGGGTTTCTACGAGCAGTACTTC. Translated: CASSPLAGGFYEQYF.

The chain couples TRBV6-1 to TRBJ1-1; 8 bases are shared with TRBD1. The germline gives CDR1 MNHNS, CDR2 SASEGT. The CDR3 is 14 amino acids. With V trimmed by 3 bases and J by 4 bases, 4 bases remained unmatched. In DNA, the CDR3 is TGTGCCAGCAGTGACCTCAGGGGGCTCACTGAAGCTTTCTTT. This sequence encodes CASSDLRGLTEAFF.

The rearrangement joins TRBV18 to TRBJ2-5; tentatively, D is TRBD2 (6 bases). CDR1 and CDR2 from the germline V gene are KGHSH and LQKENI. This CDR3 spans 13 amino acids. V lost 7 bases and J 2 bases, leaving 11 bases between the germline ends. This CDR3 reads CASLRTMQETQYF. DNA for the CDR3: TGTGCCAGCTTGAGGACTATGCAAGAGACCCAGTACTTC.

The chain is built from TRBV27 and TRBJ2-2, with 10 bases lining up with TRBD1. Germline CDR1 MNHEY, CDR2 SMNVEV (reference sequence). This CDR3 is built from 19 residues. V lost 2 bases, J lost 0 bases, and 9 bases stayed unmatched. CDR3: CASSLGTGVQGANTGELFF. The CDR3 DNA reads TGTGCCAGCAGTTTAGGGACAGGGGTACAAGGGGCGAACACCGGGGAGCTGTTTTTT.

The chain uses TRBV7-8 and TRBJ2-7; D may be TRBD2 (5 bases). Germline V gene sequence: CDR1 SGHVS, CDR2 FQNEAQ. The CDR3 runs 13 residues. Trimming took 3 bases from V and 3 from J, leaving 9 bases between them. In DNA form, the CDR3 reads TGTGCCAGCAGCTTGGGGAGTGTCTACGAGCAGTACTTC. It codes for CASSLGSVYEQYF.

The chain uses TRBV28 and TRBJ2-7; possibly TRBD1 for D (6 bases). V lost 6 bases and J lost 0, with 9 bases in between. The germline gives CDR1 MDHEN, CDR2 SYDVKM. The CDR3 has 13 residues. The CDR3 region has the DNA TGTGCCAGCAGCCGAGGGGGCTCCTACGAGCAGTACTTC. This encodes CASSRGGSYEQYF.

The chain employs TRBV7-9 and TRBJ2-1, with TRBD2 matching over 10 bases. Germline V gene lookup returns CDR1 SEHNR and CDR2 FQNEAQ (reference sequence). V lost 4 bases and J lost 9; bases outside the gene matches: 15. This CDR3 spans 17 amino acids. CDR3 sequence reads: CASSSQISGGPSREQFF. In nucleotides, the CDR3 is TGTGCCAGCAGCTCTCAGATTAGCGGGGGGCCAAGCCGTGAGCAGTTCTTC.

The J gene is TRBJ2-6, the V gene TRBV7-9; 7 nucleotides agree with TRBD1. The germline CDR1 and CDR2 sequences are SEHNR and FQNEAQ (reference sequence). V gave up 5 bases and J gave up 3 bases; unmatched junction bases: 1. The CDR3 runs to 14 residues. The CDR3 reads CASSGTVGANVLTF. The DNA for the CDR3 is TGTGCCAGCAGCGGGACAGTTGGGGCCAACGTCCTGACTTTC.

The CDR3 loop reads CAWNPPSSYNEQFF. CDR3 nucleotides: TGTGCCTGGAACCCTCCGAGCTCCTACAATGAGCAGTTCTTC. V gene TRBV30 combines with J gene TRBJ2-1; D uncertain. In germline, CDR1 is GTSNPN, CDR2 SVGIG (reference sequence). CDR3 length: 14 amino acids. V shed 4 bases and J shed 0 bases, with 10 bases lying between them.

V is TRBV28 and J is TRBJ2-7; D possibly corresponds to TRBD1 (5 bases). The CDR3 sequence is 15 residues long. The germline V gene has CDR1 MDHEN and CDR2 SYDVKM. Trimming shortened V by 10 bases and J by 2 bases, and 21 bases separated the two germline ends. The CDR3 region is CATEDRKGAPYEQYF. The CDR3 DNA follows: TGTGCCACCGAGGATCGGAAAGGGGCCCCCTACGAGCAGTACTTC.

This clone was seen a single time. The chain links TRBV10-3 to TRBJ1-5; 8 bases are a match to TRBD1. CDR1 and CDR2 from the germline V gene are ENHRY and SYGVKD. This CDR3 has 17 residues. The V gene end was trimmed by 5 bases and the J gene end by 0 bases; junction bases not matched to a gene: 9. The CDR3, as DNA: TGTGCCATCAGTTTGGACAGGGCCGGGAGTAGCAATCAGCCCCAGCATTTT. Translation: CAISLDRAGSSNQPQHF.

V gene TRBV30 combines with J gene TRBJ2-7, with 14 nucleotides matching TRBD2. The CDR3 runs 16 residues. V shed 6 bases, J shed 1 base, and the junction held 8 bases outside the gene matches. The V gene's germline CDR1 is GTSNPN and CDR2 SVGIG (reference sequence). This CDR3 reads CACRRTSGGHSYEQYF. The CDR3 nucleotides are TGTGCCTGCAGACGGACTAGCGGGGGGCATTCCTACGAGCAGTACTTC. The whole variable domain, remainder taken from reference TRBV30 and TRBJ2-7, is SQTIHQWPATLVQPVGSPLSLECTVEGTSNPNLYWYRQAAGRGLQLLFYSVGIGQISSEVPQNLSASRPQDRQFILSSKKLLLSDSGFYLCACRRTSGGHSYEQYFGPGTRLTVT.

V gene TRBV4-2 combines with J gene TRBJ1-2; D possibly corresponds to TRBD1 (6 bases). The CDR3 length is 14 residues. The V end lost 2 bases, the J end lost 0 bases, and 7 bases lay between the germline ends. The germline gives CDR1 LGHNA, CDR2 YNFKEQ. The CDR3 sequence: CASSQRTANYGYTF. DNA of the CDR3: TGTGCCAGCAGCCAAAGGACAGCTAACTATGGCTACACCTTC.